Below, 14 T cell receptor beta chains from the same sample are listed, as sequenced in a study of cytomegalovirus exposure and HLA in healthy donors (dated by TCRdb to 2017 to 2019). Library preparation was by the immunoSEQ multiplex PCR assay. A mixture of 60 forward primers for TCR Vbeta segments and 13 reverse primers for TCR Jbeta segments was used in the multiplex PCR. The table was pulled from immuneACCESS by TCRdb, which kept in-frame rearrangements only. Such tables lose some clones; where checked, under half of the loss comes from unresolved V genes, and the rest has no known cause. This sample is represented by about 300,000 clones; 86% of them were singletons. The ten most abundant clones make up roughly 4% of the sample. The sample consisted of PBMCs. These receptors were obtained from a man aged 40-50 years in good health and CMV-seropositive.

The gene calls are TRBV2 and TRBJ1-1; D might be TRBD1 (5 bases). The CDR3 has 15 residues. Trimming took 1 base from V and 6 from J, leaving 15 bases between them. The germline gives CDR1 SNHLY, CDR2 FYNNEI. The CDR3 nucleotides read TGTGCCAGCAGTGAAGAGGTGGGGCGTCTCGCTGAAGCTTTCTTT. Encoded protein: CASSEEVGRLAEAFF.

This chain links TRBV28 with TRBJ2-7; 9 bases agree with TRBD1. Germline loops: CDR1 MDHEN, CDR2 SYDVKM. This CDR3 spans 16 amino acids. The V segment lost 4 bases and the J segment 3 bases; nucleotides outside the gene matches: 10. Written as DNA, the CDR3 is TGTGCCAGCAGTTCCGAACGCCGGGACAGGGTCTACGAGCAGTACTTC. Translating it yields CASSSERRDRVYEQYF.

This chain uses TRBV27 with TRBJ1-2; maybe TRBD1 (5 bases). CDR1 MNHEY and CDR2 SMNVEV come from the germline V gene (reference sequence). The CDR3 is made up of 13 amino acids. Trimming shortened V by 6 bases and J by 2 bases, and 10 bases separated the two germline ends. The CDR3 DNA is TGTGCCAGCAGGAGTGGGGGGAACTATGGCTACACCTTC. Amino acid sequence: CASRSGGNYGYTF.

The rearrangement links TRBV27 to TRBJ2-7; TRBD2 might be the D (6 bases). The germline V gene has CDR1 MNHEY and CDR2 SMNVEV (reference sequence). The CDR3 is made up of 15 amino acids. V lost 5 bases to trimming and J lost 3 bases, with 17 bases between them. The CDR3 loop reads CASSPSDYRDYEQYF. For the CDR3, the DNA is TGTGCCAGCAGTCCCTCGGACTACCGCGACTACGAGCAGTACTTC.

The V call is TRBV19, the J call TRBJ2-5; 7 bases agree with TRBD2. The CDR3 is made up of 14 amino acids. Germline assignment: CDR1 LNHDA and CDR2 SQIVND (reference sequence). V shed 2 bases, J shed 4 bases, and the junction held 4 bases outside the gene matches. The CDR3 protein is CASSIRGGGETQYF. CDR3 in DNA: TGTGCCAGTAGTATACGCGGCGGGGGAGAGACCCAGTACTTC.

The chain is built from TRBV9 and TRBJ2-2, with TRBD2 identical over 10 bases. This CDR3 has 19 amino acids. Germline loops: CDR1 SGDLS, CDR2 YYNGEE. The V and J ends lost 4 bases and 1 base, in that order; junction bases with no gene match: 13. The CDR3 here is CASSPVVLAGVGNTGELFF. Here the CDR3 DNA reads TGTGCCAGCAGCCCCGTAGTGCTAGCGGGAGTAGGGAACACCGGGGAGCTGTTTTTT.

This clone was counted a few times. This rearrangement joins TRBV6-1 to TRBJ1-5; D is possibly TRBD1 (6 bases). With 3 bases removed from V and 4 bases from J, the gap between germline ends came to 13 bases. Germline assignment: CDR1 MNHNS and CDR2 SASEGT. The CDR3 covers 15 residues. The CDR3 is CASSELRGANQPQHF. CDR3 nucleotides: TGTGCCAGCAGTGAGCTCCGGGGGGCGAATCAGCCCCAGCATTTT.

Many counts were recorded for this clone. This sequence joins TRBV19 and TRBJ1-5, with D perhaps TRBD1 (5 bases). Germline V gene data show CDR1 as LNHDA and CDR2 as SQIVND (reference sequence). CDR3 length equals 15 residues. Deletions cut 6 bases from V and 0 bases from J, with 12 bases between. CDR3 DNA sequence: TGTGCCAGTAGCGAAGGGGCTTATAGCAATCAGCCCCAGCATTTT. Protein sequence: CASSEGAYSNQPQHF.

The rearrangement joins TRBV7-9 to TRBJ1-4; D unclear. Germline V gene lookup returns CDR1 SEHNR and CDR2 FQNEAQ (reference sequence). Between the trimmed V and J ends, which lost 5 bases and 8 bases, there was a span of 24 bases. There are 17 residues in the CDR3. CDR3 nucleotides: TGTGCCAGCAGCGACGTCGGGGTCGGGTTAGAGCGGGAAAAACTGTTTTTT. Translation: CASSDVGVGLEREKLFF.

The chain is built from TRBV7-6 and TRBJ2-2, with D possibly being TRBD1 (6 bases). Germline values: CDR1 SGHVS, CDR2 FNYEAQ. The CDR3 has 14 amino acids. Trimming took 1 base from V and 5 from J, leaving 8 bases between them. The CDR3 spells CASSLETGTGELFF. DNA of the CDR3: TGTGCCAGCAGCTTAGAAACAGGGACCGGGGAGCTGTTTTTT.

The chain joins TRBV19 to TRBJ2-2; 10 nucleotides match TRBD1. The germline V gene encodes CDR1 LNHDA and CDR2 SQIVND (reference sequence). There are 17 residues in the CDR3. J was trimmed by 7 bases and V by 3 bases; bases with no gene match: 11. CDR3 in DNA: TGTGCCAGTAGTATGCCGAGGGGACAGGGGAGGGTCGGGGAGCTGTTTTTT. This gives the protein CASSMPRGQGRVGELFF. The full variable domain, rest sourced from reference TRBV19 and TRBJ2-2, is DGGITQSPKYLFRKEGQNVTLSCEQNLNHDAMYWYRQDPGQGLRLIYYSQIVNDFQKGDIAEGYSVSREKKESFPLTVTSAQKNPTAFYLCASSMPRGQGRVGELFFGEGSRLTVL.

The CDR3 loop reads CASSRSGHSYEQYF. Written as DNA, the CDR3 is TGTGCCAGTAGTCGTAGCGGACATTCCTACGAGCAGTACTTC. The chain combines TRBV19 with TRBJ2-7, with a possible D match to TRBD2 (6 bases). CDR3 length: 14 residues. Trimming pared 5 bases from V and 1 base from J, leaving 12 bases between. From germline, CDR1 is LNHDA and CDR2 SQIVND (reference sequence).

The V gene is TRBV19, the J gene TRBJ2-7, with TRBD2 identical over 7 bases. Germline V gene data show CDR1 as LNHDA and CDR2 as SQIVND (reference sequence). After removal of 3 bases from V and 2 bases from J, the junction contained 4 bases not matched to a gene. This CDR3 region has 14 residues. The CDR3 DNA is TGTGCCAGTAGTATGGGGGGGGGACCCTACGAGCAGTACTTC. Its protein is CASSMGGGPYEQYF. Combining the CDR3 with reference TRBV19 and TRBJ2-7 gives the whole variable domain DGGITQSPKYLFRKEGQNVTLSCEQNLNHDAMYWYRQDPGQGLRLIYYSQIVNDFQKGDIAEGYSVSREKKESFPLTVTSAQKNPTAFYLCASSMGGGPYEQYFGPGTRLTVT.

This chain joins TRBV28 and TRBJ2-5; the match to TRBD1 covers 9 bases. Germline CDR1 and CDR2: MDHEN and SYDVKM. The CDR3 extends over 16 amino acids. V shed 6 bases and J 0 bases; nucleotides not matched to a gene: 8. As DNA, the CDR3 is TGTGCCAGCAGCCGGGCCGGGACAGGGTACCAAGAGACCCAGTACTTC. Its translation: CASSRAGTGYQETQYF. Complete variable domain (other parts from reference TRBV28 and TRBJ2-5): DVKVTQSSRYLVKRTGEKVFLECVQDMDHENMFWYRQDPGLGLRLIYFSYDVKMKEKGDIPEGYSVSREKKERFSLILESASTNQTSMYLCASSRAGTGYQETQYFGPGTRLLVL.